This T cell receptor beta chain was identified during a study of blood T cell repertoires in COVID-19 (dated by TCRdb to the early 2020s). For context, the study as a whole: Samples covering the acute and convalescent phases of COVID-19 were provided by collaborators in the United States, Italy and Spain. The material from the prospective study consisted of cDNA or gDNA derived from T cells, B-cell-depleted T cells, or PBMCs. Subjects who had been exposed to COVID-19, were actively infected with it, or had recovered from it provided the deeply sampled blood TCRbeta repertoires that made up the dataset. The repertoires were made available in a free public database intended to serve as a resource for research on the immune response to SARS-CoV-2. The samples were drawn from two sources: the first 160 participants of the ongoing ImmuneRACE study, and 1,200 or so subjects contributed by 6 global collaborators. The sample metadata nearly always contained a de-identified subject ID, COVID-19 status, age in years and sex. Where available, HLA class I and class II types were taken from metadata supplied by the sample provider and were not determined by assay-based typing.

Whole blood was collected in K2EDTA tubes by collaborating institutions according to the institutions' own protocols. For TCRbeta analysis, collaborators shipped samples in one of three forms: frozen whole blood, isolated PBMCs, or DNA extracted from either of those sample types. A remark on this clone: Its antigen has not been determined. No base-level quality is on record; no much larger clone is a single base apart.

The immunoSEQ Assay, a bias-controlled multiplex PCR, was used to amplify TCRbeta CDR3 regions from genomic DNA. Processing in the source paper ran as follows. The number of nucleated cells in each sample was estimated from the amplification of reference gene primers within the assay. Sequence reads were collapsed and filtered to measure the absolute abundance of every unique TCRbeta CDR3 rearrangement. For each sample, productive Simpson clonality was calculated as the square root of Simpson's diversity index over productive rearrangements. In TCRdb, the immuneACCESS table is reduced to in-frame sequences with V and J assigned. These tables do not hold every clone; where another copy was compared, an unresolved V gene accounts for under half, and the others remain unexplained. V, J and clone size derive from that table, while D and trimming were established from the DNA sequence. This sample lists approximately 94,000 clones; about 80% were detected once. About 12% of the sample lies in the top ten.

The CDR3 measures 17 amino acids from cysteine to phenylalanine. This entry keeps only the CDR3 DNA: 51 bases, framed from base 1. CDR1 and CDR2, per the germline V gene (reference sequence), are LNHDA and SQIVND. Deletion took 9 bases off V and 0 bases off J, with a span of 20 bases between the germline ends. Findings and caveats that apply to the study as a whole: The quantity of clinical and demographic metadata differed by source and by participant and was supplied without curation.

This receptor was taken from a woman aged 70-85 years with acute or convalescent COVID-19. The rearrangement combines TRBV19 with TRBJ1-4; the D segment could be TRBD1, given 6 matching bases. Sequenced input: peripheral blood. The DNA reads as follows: TGTGCCAGGTACCTACAGGGACCCCTGACAACTAATGAAAAACTGTTTTTT. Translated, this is CARYLQGPLTTNEKLFF. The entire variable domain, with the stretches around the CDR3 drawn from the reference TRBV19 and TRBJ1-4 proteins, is DGGITQSPKYLFRKEGQNVTLSCEQNLNHDAMYWYRQDPGQGLRLIYYSQIVNDFQKGDIAEGYSVSREKKESFPLTVTSAQKNPTAFYLCARYLQGPLTTNEKLFFGSGTQLSVL.